One sample yielded the 20 T cell receptor beta chains listed below, sequenced in a study of OX40 agonist ivuxolimab in advanced cancers. Using immunoSEQ multiplex PCR, the repertoire was profiled, and TCRdb retains in-frame clones only, with some absent. This table holds 75,000 to 95,000 clones, around 90% found once. The sequences come from CD4+ or CD8+ T cells sorted from blood, collected in a trial of the OX40 agonist ivuxolimab. Every receptor here comes from an adult with an advanced solid tumor such as melanoma, head and neck, liver or kidney cancer.

The chain carries TRBV2 and TRBJ2-2, with 9 bases fitting TRBD2. The V and J ends lost 3 bases and 3 bases, in that order; junction bases with no gene match: 8. CDR1 is SNHLY, CDR2 FYNNEI, per germline. The CDR3 runs to 17 residues. This CDR3 reads CASSDGLAGLYTGELFF. DNA for the CDR3: TGTGCCAGCAGTGACGGCCTAGCGGGGCTTTACACCGGGGAGCTGTTTTTT.

The chain employs TRBV5-1 and TRBJ2-3; D call uncertain. Germline V gene data show CDR1 as SGHRS and CDR2 as YFSETQ. Trimming removed 5 bases at V and 2 bases at J, with 12 bases between. This CDR3 region has 14 residues. The CDR3 loop reads CASSEAGYTDTQYF. The CDR3 coding sequence is TGCGCCAGCAGTGAAGCAGGATACACAGATACGCAGTATTTT.

The chain couples TRBV27 to TRBJ2-3, with 11 bases aligning to TRBD2. The junction had 2 bases not matched to a gene; V was cut back by 0 bases and J by 6 bases. CDR3 size: 15 residues. Germline V gene sequence: CDR1 MNHEY, CDR2 SMNVEV (reference sequence). The CDR3 nucleotides read TGTGCCAGCAGTTTATCGGCTAGCGGGAGGGATACGCAGTATTTT. Its translation is CASSLSASGRDTQYF.

J is TRBJ2-1 and V is TRBV29-1, with D unclear. Germline V gives CDR1 SQVTM, CDR2 ANQGSEA. The CDR3 consists of 16 residues. Trimming removed 0 bases at V and 0 bases at J, with 12 bases between. The CDR3 coding sequence is TGCAGCGTTGAAGATCAGAACCAGAGCTCCTACAATGAGCAGTTCTTC. This sequence encodes CSVEDQNQSSYNEQFF.

CDR3 nucleotides: TGTGCCAGTAGTATGACGGCGGGAGCTTACAATGAGCAGTTCTTC. The encoded protein is CASSMTAGAYNEQFF. The genes are TRBV19 and TRBJ2-1; 7 bases match TRBD2. V trimming: 3 bases; J trimming: 4 bases; junction bases outside the gene matches: 6. CDR3 length: 15 residues. Germline V gives CDR1 LNHDA, CDR2 SQIVND (reference sequence).

V is TRBV7-9 and J is TRBJ2-1; the match to TRBD2 covers 8 bases. This CDR3 comprises 14 residues. Germline lookup yields CDR1 SEHNR and CDR2 FQNEAQ (reference sequence). Losses at the gene ends were 0 bases for V and 8 bases for J; bases not matched to a gene: 3. The chain's CDR3 is CASSLALAGDEQFF. As DNA, the CDR3 is TGTGCCAGCAGCTTAGCCCTAGCGGGCGATGAGCAGTTCTTC.

This chain connects TRBV4-1 to TRBJ2-3; D may be TRBD1 (5 bases). The CDR3 runs 17 residues. CDR1 is MGHRA, CDR2 YSYEKL, per germline. The ends were cut back, 3 bases at V and 0 bases at J, with 16 bases in the middle. The CDR3 loop reads CASSHSQGVISTDTQYF. CDR3 nucleotide sequence: TGCGCCAGCAGCCACTCCCAAGGGGTGATTAGCACAGATACGCAGTATTTT.

The chain employs TRBV5-8 and TRBJ1-1; a possible D gene is TRBD1 (6 bases). In germline, CDR1 is SGHTS, CDR2 YDEGEE. Trimming shortened V by 6 bases and J by 2 bases, and 14 bases separated the two germline ends. CDR3 length: 14 residues. CDR3 bases: TGTGCCAGCACCCTGACAGGCGTTAACACTGAAGCTTTCTTT. It translates to CASTLTGVNTEAFF.

This clone has only a few counts. The chain combines TRBV6-1 with TRBJ2-4; D gene ambiguous. Trimming cost V 1 base and J 5 bases, with 3 bases left between them. The CDR3 extends over 12 amino acids. Germline V gene data show CDR1 as MNHNS and CDR2 as SASEGT. The CDR3 DNA is TGTGCCAGCAGTGAAGGGGAAAACATTCAGTACTTC. Translating it yields CASSEGENIQYF.

This rearrangement joins TRBV4-1 to TRBJ2-2; TRBD1 aligns across 10 bases. CDR3 length equals 14 residues. Germline V gene data show CDR1 as MGHRA and CDR2 as YSYEKL. V trimming: 3 bases; J trimming: 6 bases; junction bases outside the gene matches: 1. CDR3 amino acids: CASSHGQGAGELFF. The CDR3 DNA follows: TGCGCCAGCAGCCATGGACAGGGGGCCGGGGAGCTGTTTTTT.

This clone was detected once. V is TRBV7-3 and J is TRBJ2-3; 13 nucleotides line up with TRBD2. The CDR3 contains 16 residues. CDR1 and CDR2 (germline): SGHTA, FQGTGA. Losses at the gene ends were 8 bases for V and 4 bases for J; bases not matched to a gene: 9. The DNA for the CDR3 is TGTGCCAGCCGGACTAGCGGGAGTTCGGTTCCAGATACGCAGTATTTT. Amino acid sequence: CASRTSGSSVPDTQYF.

The chain employs TRBV5-8 and TRBJ1-1; D is perhaps TRBD1 (5 bases). CDR3 length: 14 amino acids. Germline V CDR1 and CDR2: SGHTS, YDEGEE. V was cut by 1 base and J by 4 bases, with 11 bases left in between. CDR3 nucleotides: TGTGCCAGCAGCTTGCAGGGAGCTTCCACTGAAGCTTTCTTT. Translation: CASSLQGASTEAFF. Full variable domain (missing parts from reference TRBV5-8 and TRBJ1-1): EAGVTQSPTHLIKTRGQQATLRCSPISGHTSVYWYQQALGLGLQFLLWYDEGEERNRGNFPPRFSGRQFPNYSSELNVNALELEDSALYLCASSLQGASTEAFFGQGTRLTVV.

The rearrangement joins TRBV5-1 to TRBJ2-2, with 8 nucleotides matching TRBD1. The germline V gene encodes CDR1 SGHRS and CDR2 YFSETQ. This CDR3 has 14 amino acids. V shed 6 bases, J shed 2 bases, and the junction held 3 bases outside the gene matches. The CDR3 bases are TGCGCCAGCAACACAGGGGGTAACACCGGGGAGCTGTTTTTT. Translated: CASNTGGNTGELFF.

V gene TRBV5-4 combines with J gene TRBJ2-5; 7 bases line up with TRBD1. The germline V gene has CDR1 SGHNT and CDR2 YYREEE (reference sequence). The CDR3 runs to 13 residues. V trimming: 0 bases; J trimming: 11 bases; junction bases outside the gene matches: 7. The CDR3 DNA reads TGTGCCAGCAGCTTGGGGCCAGGGGGAGAGCAGTACTTC. Translating gives CASSLGPGGEQYF.

The chain carries TRBV6-5 and TRBJ1-5, with a possible D match to TRBD1 (5 bases). CDR1 and CDR2 from the germline V gene are MNHEY and SVGAGI. V dropped 4 bases and J dropped 5 bases, with 15 bases sitting between them. There are 15 residues in the CDR3. The CDR3 coding sequence is TGTGCCAGCAGTTTACAGGCTGACGGGGATCAGCCCCAGCATTTT. It specifies CASSLQADGDQPQHF.

This sequence joins TRBV7-9 and TRBJ1-5; 7 bases align to TRBD1. The V gene end was trimmed by 5 bases and the J gene end by 6 bases; junction bases not matched to a gene: 10. The CDR3 length is 15 residues. Germline loops: CDR1 SEHNR, CDR2 FQNEAQ (reference sequence). CDR3 bases: TGTGCCAGCAGCATCGACAGGGAGGTTGGTCAGCCCCAGCATTTT. Translating gives CASSIDREVGQPQHF.

CDR3 amino acids: CSVKTSGRSEQYF. CDR3 DNA sequence: TGCAGCGTTAAGACTAGCGGGAGATCCGAGCAGTACTTC. This chain connects TRBV29-1 to TRBJ2-7, with 12 bases that match TRBD2. The length of the CDR3 is 13 residues. With 5 bases clipped from V and 6 bases from J, the junction kept 5 bases outside the gene matches. Germline V gene data show CDR1 as SQVTM and CDR2 as ANQGSEA.

J is TRBJ1-2 and V is TRBV19, with 9 bases that match TRBD1. The junction had 7 bases not matched to a gene; V was cut back by 9 bases and J by 2 bases. The CDR3 totals 14 residues. CDR1 and CDR2 (germline): LNHDA, SQIVND (reference sequence). CDR3: CASQDRGLNYGYTF. CDR3 sequence (DNA): TGTGCCAGCCAGGACAGGGGCCTCAACTATGGCTACACCTTC.

The chain links TRBV2 to TRBJ2-7; 10 bases are shared with TRBD2. There are 17 residues in the CDR3. From germline, CDR1 is SNHLY and CDR2 FYNNEI. After removal of 6 bases from V and 7 bases from J, the junction contained 18 bases not matched to a gene. The CDR3 reads CASSGVSWASGRSEQYF. The CDR3 DNA reads TGTGCCAGCAGCGGGGTCTCGTGGGCTAGCGGGAGAAGTGAGCAGTACTTC.

The chain is built from TRBV6-5 and TRBJ2-7; no firm D call. There are 14 residues in the CDR3. Germline V gene lookup returns CDR1 MNHEY and CDR2 SVGAGI. V was clipped by 4 bases and J by 0 bases, with 10 bases between them. CDR3 region: CASSFDFSSYEQYF. CDR3 sequence (DNA): TGTGCCAGCAGTTTCGACTTCAGCTCCTACGAGCAGTACTTC.